The 5 T cell receptor beta chains reported below all come from one sample, sequenced in a study of shared clonotypes between healthy human individuals. Terminally differentiated effector memory CD45RA+ cells were left out of the naive CD8 fraction, which was CD45RO-negative and positively selected for CCR7. Sequenced by immunoSEQ multiplex PCR; TCRdb stores in-frame clones only, minus some. The data contain under 600,000 clones, nearly 98% of them seen just once; the ten biggest clones take up more than 0.3%. Specimen: naive CD8+ T cells sorted from blood. These receptors all stem from a young man in good health.

The chain uses TRBV5-4 and TRBJ2-1, with D uncertain. CDR1 and CDR2 (germline): SGHNT, YYREEE (reference sequence). V lost 4 bases and J 0 bases, leaving 5 bases between the germline ends. The CDR3 is 13 amino acids. The CDR3 sequence: CASSAASYNEQFF. The CDR3 bases are TGTGCCAGCAGCGCGGCCTCCTACAATGAGCAGTTCTTC.

With regard to this clone: In the same sample, other DNA sequences code for this CDR3. The chain employs TRBV27 and TRBJ2-7; tentatively, D is TRBD1 or TRBD2 (6 bases each). The germline V and J ends were trimmed by 2 bases and 1 base, with 12 bases remaining between them. The CDR3 is 15 amino acids. CDR1 is MNHEY and CDR2 is SMNVEV in the germline V gene (reference sequence). The CDR3 sequence is CASSLRGASSYEQYF. DNA of the CDR3: TGTGCCAGCAGTTTAAGGGGGGCCTCATCCTACGAGCAGTACTTC.

The chain employs TRBV15 and TRBJ1-4; D possibly corresponds to TRBD1 (5 bases). Trimming left V 3 bases short and J 0 bases short, with 14 bases between. The CDR3 is 17 amino acids. CDR1 and CDR2 from the germline V gene are LNHNV and YYDKDF (reference sequence). CDR3 DNA: TGTGCCACCAGCAGGACTTCATGGGGCGCAACTAATGAAAAACTGTTTTTT. Protein product: CATSRTSWGATNEKLFF.

This clone has just one count. This chain uses TRBV2 with TRBJ2-2; TRBD2 matches at 7 bases. Per the germline V gene, CDR1 is SNHLY and CDR2 is FYNNEI. V gave up 1 base and J gave up 2 bases; unmatched junction bases: 1. The CDR3 length is 15 residues. The CDR3 DNA reads TGTGCCAGCAGTGAAGGGACTAGTAACACCGGGGAGCTGTTTTTT. Protein sequence: CASSEGTSNTGELFF.

The V call is TRBV5-1, the J call TRBJ1-1; D gene uncertain. The CDR3 spans 18 residues. Germline loops: CDR1 SGHRS, CDR2 YFSETQ. Trimming took off 6 bases at V and 1 base at J, with 25 bases between the two ends. CDR3 DNA sequence: TGCGCCAGCACGGTGGGAGAGGTTGCCCCTATCGAGAACACTGAAGCTTTCTTT. Translating it yields CASTVGEVAPIENTEAFF.